This paragraph reports one T cell receptor (beta chain). The data stem from a study of blood T cell repertoires in COVID-19. Whole-study context: Sites across the United States, Italy and Spain contributed samples from acute and convalescent COVID-19. T cells, B-cell-depleted T cells, or PBMCs supplied cDNA or gDNA.

Original methodology: Estimation of nucleated cell counts was performed using reference gene primer amplification. Profiled with immunoSEQ multiplex PCR; TCRdb holds only in-frame clones, not every one. The V and J calls and the clone size are those of that table, but D and trimming were determined from the DNA. The profile shows about 170,000 clones, roughly 87% of them singletons. The CDR3 sequence is 16 residues long. V gave up 3 bases and J gave up 0 bases; unmatched junction bases: 3. Germline values: CDR1 SGHNT, CDR2 YENEEA. Sequences were obtained from peripheral blood. The TCR originated in a woman aged 70-85 years with acute or convalescent COVID-19. The chain combines TRBV11-3 with TRBJ2-1; 9 bases align to TRBD2. In DNA form, the CDR3 reads TGTGCCAGCAGCTTTCTTAGCGGGGGCTCCTACAATGAGCAGTTCTTC. Translating it yields CASSFLSGGSYNEQFF.